Listed below are T cell receptor beta chains from one sample, sequenced in a study of T cell responses to AZD1222 COVID-19 vaccine. Profiling relied on immunoSEQ multiplex PCR, and the TCRdb table lists in-frame clones only, not all of them. The table shows approximately 180,000 clones, with about 91% occurring only once. Sample: peripheral blood, taken on day 0 of AZD1222 vaccination. The receptors stem from an adult in good health. Each CDR3 is given with its conserved first and last residue. Fields, in order: J gene, V gene, CDR3 protein.

J gene: TRBJ1-3
V gene: TRBV10-3
CDR3 protein: CAISAESSGNTIYF

J gene: TRBJ1-1
V gene: TRBV12-3/TRBV12-4
CDR3 protein: CASSLGGEAFF

J gene: TRBJ1-4
V gene: TRBV4-3
CDR3 protein: CASSQDTVEKLFF

J gene: TRBJ1-2
V gene: TRBV6-8
CDR3 protein: CASSYSPTQQNYGYTF

J gene: TRBJ2-7
V gene: TRBV4-1
CDR3 protein: CASSQDRQSYEQYF

J gene: TRBJ2-3
V gene: TRBV10-1
CDR3 protein: CASSESDGPSTDTQYF

J gene: TRBJ1-4
V gene: TRBV5-1
CDR3 protein: CASSSEGRYNEKLFF

J gene: TRBJ1-6
V gene: TRBV2
CDR3 protein: CASSGGAPNSPLHF

J gene: TRBJ2-4
V gene: TRBV6-2/TRBV6-3
CDR3 protein: CASSYKLAGGPQAKNIQYF

J gene: TRBJ2-2
V gene: TRBV5-1
CDR3 protein: CASSFWGTNTGELFF

J gene: TRBJ2-7
V gene: TRBV7-8
CDR3 protein: CASSRQSYEQYF

J gene: TRBJ1-5
V gene: TRBV2
CDR3 protein: CASSNQATSNQPQHF

J gene: TRBJ1-5
V gene: TRBV4-3
CDR3 protein: CASSQDLHSNQPQHF

J gene: TRBJ2-2
V gene: TRBV7-8
CDR3 protein: CASSLGTSGATGELFF

J gene: TRBJ1-2
V gene: TRBV28
CDR3 protein: CASSTHAGQSYGYTF

J gene: TRBJ2-7
V gene: TRBV10-3
CDR3 protein: CAISGPVESYEQYF

J gene: TRBJ1-2
V gene: TRBV14
CDR3 protein: CASSPDRTYGYTF

J gene: TRBJ2-1
V gene: TRBV11-2
CDR3 protein: CASKTNRGGEQFF

J gene: TRBJ1-3
V gene: TRBV5-6
CDR3 protein: CASSLSTTGSGNTIYF

J gene: TRBJ2-5
V gene: TRBV27
CDR3 protein: CASSYVAGRGETQYF

J gene: TRBJ2-3
V gene: TRBV7-2
CDR3 protein: CASSQSWLAGSSDTQYF

J gene: TRBJ1-4
V gene: TRBV30
CDR3 protein: CAWSEAGAGEKLFF

J gene: TRBJ2-3
V gene: TRBV28
CDR3 protein: CASSQAGSTDTQYF

J gene: TRBJ2-3
V gene: TRBV5-4
CDR3 protein: CASSPGLITDTQYF

J gene: TRBJ2-7
V gene: TRBV12-5
CDR3 protein: CASDRPDSTYEQYF

J gene: TRBJ1-1
V gene: TRBV12-3/TRBV12-4
CDR3 protein: CASSWTNTEAFF

J gene: TRBJ2-7
V gene: TRBV19
CDR3 protein: CASSFRTSGGAASYEQYF

J gene: TRBJ2-7
V gene: TRBV10-3
CDR3 protein: CAISGRSSVDEQYF

J gene: TRBJ2-7
V gene: TRBV7-9
CDR3 protein: CASSPGRGDEQYF

J gene: TRBJ2-5
V gene: TRBV5-1
CDR3 protein: CASSPKITLQETQYF

J gene: TRBJ2-1
V gene: TRBV28
CDR3 protein: CASSFEGTSHNNEQFF

J gene: TRBJ1-2
V gene: TRBV6-1
CDR3 protein: CASSEHEGLGYTF

J gene: TRBJ1-1
V gene: TRBV10-3
CDR3 protein: CAIRRDANTEAFF

J gene: TRBJ2-5
V gene: TRBV15
CDR3 protein: CATSRGEGTETQYF

J gene: TRBJ1-1
V gene: TRBV7-2
CDR3 protein: CASSFDGLQRREAFF

J gene: TRBJ1-2
V gene: TRBV19
CDR3 protein: CASRPGTVGYYGYTF

J gene: TRBJ2-1
V gene: TRBV27
CDR3 protein: CASSFGFGNEQFF

J gene: TRBJ2-7
V gene: TRBV6-2/TRBV6-3
CDR3 protein: CASSRDRVSEQYF

J gene: TRBJ1-5
V gene: TRBV12-5
CDR3 protein: CASGSGTESNQPQHF

J gene: TRBJ1-2
V gene: TRBV20-1
CDR3 protein: CSARVSYGYTF

J gene: TRBJ1-5
V gene: TRBV4-1
CDR3 protein: CASSQEEGWNNQPQHF

J gene: TRBJ2-2
V gene: TRBV12-3/TRBV12-4
CDR3 protein: CASSFQGPGELFF

J gene: TRBJ2-1
V gene: TRBV6-6
CDR3 protein: CASSRDPGGSRVNEQFF

J gene: TRBJ2-2
V gene: TRBV28
CDR3 protein: CASSPRDSRTGELFF

J gene: TRBJ1-5
V gene: TRBV28
CDR3 protein: CASSSPGQAGTAQHF

J gene: TRBJ2-3
V gene: TRBV30
CDR3 protein: CAWSVGQTDTQYF